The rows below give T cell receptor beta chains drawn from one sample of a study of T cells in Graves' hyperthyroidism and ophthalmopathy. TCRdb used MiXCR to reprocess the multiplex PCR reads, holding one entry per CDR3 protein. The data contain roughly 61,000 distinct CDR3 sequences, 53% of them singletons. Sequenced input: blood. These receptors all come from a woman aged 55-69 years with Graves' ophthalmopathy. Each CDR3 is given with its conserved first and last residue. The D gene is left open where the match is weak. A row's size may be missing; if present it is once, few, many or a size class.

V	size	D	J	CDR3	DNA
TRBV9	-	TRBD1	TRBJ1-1	CASSVLTGTGSTEALF	TGTGCCAGCAGCGTTCTCACCGGGACAGGGTCCACTGAAGCTCTCTTT
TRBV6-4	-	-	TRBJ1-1	CASSHGTSGSRDGGEAFF	TGTGCCAGCAGTCACGGGACTAGCGGGAGCCGAGACGGGGGCGAAGCTTTCTTT
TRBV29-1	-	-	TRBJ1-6	CSARDDYNSPLHF	TGCAGCGCCCGGGACGACTATAATTCACCCCTCCACTTT
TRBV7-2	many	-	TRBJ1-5	CASSPYTSNQPQHF	TGTGCCAGCAGCCCCTATACTAGCAATCAGCCCCAGCATTTT
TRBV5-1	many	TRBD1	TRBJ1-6	CASSLVPGQAIYSPLHF	TGCGCCAGCAGCTTGGTACCGGGACAGGCGATCTATTCACCCCTCCACTTT
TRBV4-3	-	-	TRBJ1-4	CASSQVAVEKLSF	TGCGCCAGCAGCCAAGTGGCCGTTGAAAAACTGTCTTTT
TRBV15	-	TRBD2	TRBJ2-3	CATSGRGATDTQYF	TGTGCCACCAGCGGGAGGGGAGCCACAGATACGCAGTATTTT
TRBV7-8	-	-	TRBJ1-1	CASSLRVGSRIEAFF	TGTGCCAGCAGCTTACGCGTCGGGTCACGCATAGAAGCTTTCTTT
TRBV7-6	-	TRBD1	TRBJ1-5	CASSLGSGTGLGQPQHF	TGTGCCAGCAGCTTAGGATCCGGGACAGGGCTAGGGCAGCCCCAGCATTTT
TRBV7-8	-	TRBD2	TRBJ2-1	CAISESGTSGYNEQFF	TGTGCCATCAGTGAATCCGGGACTAGCGGCTACAATGAGCAGTTCTTC
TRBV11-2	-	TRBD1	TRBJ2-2	CASSSTGGGELFF	TGTGCCAGCAGCTCGACAGGGGGCGGGGAGCTGTTTTTT
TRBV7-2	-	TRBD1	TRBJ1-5	CASSLILGQGYNQPQHF	TGTGCCAGCAGTTTAATACTTGGACAGGGGTACAATCAGCCCCAGCATTTT
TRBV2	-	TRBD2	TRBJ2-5	CASSFGSGGARETQYF	TGTGCCAGCAGTTTCGGTAGCGGGGGGGCCAGAGAGACCCAGTACTTC
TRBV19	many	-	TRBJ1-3	CASSIRAVSGNTIYF	TGTGCCAGTAGTATTCGGGCAGTTTCTGGAAACACCATATATTTT
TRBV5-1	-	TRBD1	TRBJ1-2	CASSLDRGDNTF	TGCGCCAGCAGCTTGGACAGGGGGGACAACACCTTC
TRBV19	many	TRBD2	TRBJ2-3	CASSIGTGGRAGDTQYF	TGTGCCAGTAGTATAGGAACCGGCGGGAGGGCCGGAGATACGCAGTATTTT
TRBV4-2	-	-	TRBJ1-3	CASSLLAGDSNTIYF	TGTGCCAGCAGCCTCCTAGCGGGGGACTCGAACACCATATATTTT
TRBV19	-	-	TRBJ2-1	CASTDSWGGGYNEQFF	TGTGCCAGTACCGATAGTTGGGGGGGCGGCTACAATGAGCAGTTCTTC
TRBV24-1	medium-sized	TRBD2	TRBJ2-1	CATRDLAGVCFDNEQFF	TGTGCCACCAGGGATCTAGCGGGAGTATGTTTCGACAATGAGCAGTTCTTC
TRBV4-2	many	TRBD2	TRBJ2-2	CASSQALAGVGELFF	TGTGCCAGCAGCCAAGCACTAGCGGGAGTGGGGGAGCTGTTTTTT
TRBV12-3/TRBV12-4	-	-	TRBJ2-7	CASSLAGHYEQYF	TGTGCCAGCAGTTTGGCAGGCCACTACGAGCAGTACTTC
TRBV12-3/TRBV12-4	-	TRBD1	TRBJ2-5	CASSMGGTGEETQYF	TGTGCCAGCAGTATGGGTGGGACAGGAGAAGAGACCCAGTACTTC
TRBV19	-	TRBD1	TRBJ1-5	CASSIPGQGSGPQHF	TGTGCCAGTAGTATCCCGGGACAGGGCTCTGGGCCCCAGCATTTT
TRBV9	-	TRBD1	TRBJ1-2	CASNPTGATNEKLSGYTF	TGTGCCAGCAACCCTACAGGGGCGACTAATGAAAAACTGTCAGGCTACACCTTC
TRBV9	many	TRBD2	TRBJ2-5	CASGGTSGDFQETQYF	TGTGCCAGCGGGGGGACTAGCGGGGACTTTCAAGAGACCCAGTACTTC
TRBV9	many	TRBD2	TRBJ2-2	CASSVGWTSGRAPTGELFF	TGTGCCAGCAGCGTAGGTTGGACTAGCGGGAGGGCTCCTACCGGGGAGCTGTTTTTT
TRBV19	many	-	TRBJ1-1	CASSMRDTEAFF	TGTGCCAGTAGTATGAGGGACACTGAAGCTTTCTTT
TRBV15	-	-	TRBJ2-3	CATSGGEGDTQYF	TGTGCCACCAGCGGGGGCGAGGGGGATACGCAGTATTTT
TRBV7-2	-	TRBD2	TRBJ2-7	CASTQGSGGPYEQYF	TGTGCCAGCACCCAAGGTAGCGGGGGGCCCTACGAGCAGTACTTC
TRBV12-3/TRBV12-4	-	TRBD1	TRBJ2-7	CASSPGTELYEQYF	TGTGCCAGCAGTCCCGGGACAGAACTCTACGAGCAGTACTTC
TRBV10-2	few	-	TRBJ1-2	CASSDSGHYGYTF	TGCGCCAGCAGTGATTCGGGGCACTATGGCTACACCTTC
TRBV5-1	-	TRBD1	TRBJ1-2	CASRLEGDRLNYGYTF	TGCGCCAGCAGATTGGAAGGGGACAGGCTGAACTATGGCTACACCTTC
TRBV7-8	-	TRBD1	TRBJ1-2	CASSPQGGYNYGYTF	TGTGCCAGCAGCCCTCAGGGGGGATATAACTATGGCTACACCTTC
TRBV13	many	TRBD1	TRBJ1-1	CASSETGGGSGAFF	TGTGCCAGCAGCGAGACAGGGGGCGGTTCGGGAGCTTTCTTT
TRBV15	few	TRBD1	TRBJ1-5	CATSQGQVQNQPQHF	TGCGCCACCAGCCAGGGACAGGTTCAAAATCAGCCCCAGCATTTT
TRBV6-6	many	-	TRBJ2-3	CASSPGWADTQYF	TGTGCCAGCAGCCCCGGGTGGGCAGATACGCAGTATTTT
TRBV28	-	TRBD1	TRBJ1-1	CASQGEFMNTEAFF	TGTGCCAGCCAGGGGGAGTTCATGAACACTGAAGCTTTCTTT
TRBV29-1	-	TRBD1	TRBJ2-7	CSVGQAYEQYF	TGCAGCGTAGGACAGGCCTACGAGCAGTACTTC
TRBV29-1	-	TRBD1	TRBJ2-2	CSVAHKTGGGGELFF	TGCAGCGTAGCCCATAAAACAGGGGGCGGCGGGGAGCTGTTTTTT
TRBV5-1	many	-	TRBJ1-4	CASSLDRPNEKLFF	TGCGCCAGCAGCTTGGACAGGCCTAATGAAAAACTGTTTTTT
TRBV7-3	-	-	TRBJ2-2	CASSLQGPQGCANTGELFF	TGTGCCAGCAGCCTACAGGGTCCCCAGGGCTGTGCGAACACCGGGGAGCTGTTTTTT
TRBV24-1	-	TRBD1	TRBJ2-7	CATSDRTGLMPQYF	TGTGCCACCAGTGACCGGACAGGCCTTATGCCTCAGTACTTC
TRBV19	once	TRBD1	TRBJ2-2	CASIGTGILTGELFF	TGTGCCAGTATAGGGACAGGCATCCTCACCGGGGAGCTGTTTTTT
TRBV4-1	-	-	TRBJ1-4	CASSQDRIGRANEKLFF	TGCGCCAGCAGCCAAGATAGAATAGGGAGGGCTAATGAAAAACTGTTTTTT
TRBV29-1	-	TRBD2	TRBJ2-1	CSGGLAGSSYNEQFF	TGCAGCGGGGGACTAGCGGGAAGCTCCTACAATGAGCAGTTCTTC
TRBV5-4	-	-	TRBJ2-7	CAGSLLTTEKGVQYF	TGTGCCGGCAGCTTGCTGACGACAGAGAAGGGGGTGCAGTACTTC
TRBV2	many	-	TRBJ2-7	CASMGLLDEQYF	TGTGCCAGCATGGGGCTGCTCGACGAGCAGTACTTC
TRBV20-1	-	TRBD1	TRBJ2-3	CSAQRPSTGRGTDTQYF	TGCAGTGCTCAACGACCATCGACAGGGCGCGGCACAGATACGCAGTATTTT
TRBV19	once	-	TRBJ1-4	CASSIRGEKLFF	TGTGCCAGTAGTATTCGGGGTGAAAAACTGTTTTTT
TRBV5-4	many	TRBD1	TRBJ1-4	CASSSQGGEKLFF	TGTGCCAGCAGTTCCCAGGGGGGGGAAAAACTGTTTTTT
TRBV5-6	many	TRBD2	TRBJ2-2	CASTPRGGWTGELFF	TGTGCCAGCACTCCCCGGGGGGGCTGGACCGGGGAGCTGTTTTTT
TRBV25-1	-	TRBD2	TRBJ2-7	CASSVAGTHYEQYF	TGTGCCAGCAGTGTAGCGGGAACCCACTACGAGCAGTACTTC
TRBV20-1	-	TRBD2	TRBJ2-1	CSAIPGLATSYNEQFF	TGCAGTGCTATCCCGGGACTAGCGACTTCCTACAATGAGCAGTTCTTC
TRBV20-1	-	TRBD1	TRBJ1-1	CSARPQGQGFTEAFF	TGCAGTGCTAGACCACAGGGACAGGGGTTTACTGAAGCTTTCTTT